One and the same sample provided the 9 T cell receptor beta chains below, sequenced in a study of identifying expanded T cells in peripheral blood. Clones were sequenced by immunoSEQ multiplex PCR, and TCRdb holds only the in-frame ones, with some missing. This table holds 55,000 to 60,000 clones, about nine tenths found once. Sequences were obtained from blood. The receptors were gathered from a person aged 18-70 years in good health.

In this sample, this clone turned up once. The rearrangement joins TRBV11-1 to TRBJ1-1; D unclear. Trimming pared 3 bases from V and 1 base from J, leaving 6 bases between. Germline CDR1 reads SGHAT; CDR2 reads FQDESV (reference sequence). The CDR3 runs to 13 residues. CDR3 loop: CASSFGENTEAFF. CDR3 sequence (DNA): TGTGCCAGCAGCTTCGGGGAGAACACTGAAGCTTTCTTT.

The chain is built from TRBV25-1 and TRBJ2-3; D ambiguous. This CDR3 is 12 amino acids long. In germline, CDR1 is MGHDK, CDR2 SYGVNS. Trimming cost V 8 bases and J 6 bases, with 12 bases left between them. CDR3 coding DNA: TGTGCCAGCTCCCCTACCGGGGATACGCAGTATTTT. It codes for CASSPTGDTQYF.

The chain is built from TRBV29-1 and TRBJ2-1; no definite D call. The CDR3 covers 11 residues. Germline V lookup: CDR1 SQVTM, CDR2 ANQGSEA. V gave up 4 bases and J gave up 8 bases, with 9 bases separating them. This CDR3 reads CSVVVFDEQFF. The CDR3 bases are TGCAGCGTTGTAGTTTTCGATGAGCAGTTCTTC.

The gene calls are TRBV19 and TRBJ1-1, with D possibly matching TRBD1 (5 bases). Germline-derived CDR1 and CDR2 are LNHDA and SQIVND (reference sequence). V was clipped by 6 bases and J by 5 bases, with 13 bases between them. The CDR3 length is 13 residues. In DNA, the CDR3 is TGTGCCAGTAGCGAGGGGCGGGTAACTGAAGCTTTCTTT. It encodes CASSEGRVTEAFF.

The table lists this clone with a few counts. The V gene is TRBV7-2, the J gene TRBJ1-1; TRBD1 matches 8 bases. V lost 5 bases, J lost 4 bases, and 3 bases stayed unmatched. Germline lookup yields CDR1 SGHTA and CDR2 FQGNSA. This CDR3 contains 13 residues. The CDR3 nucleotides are TGTGCCAGCAGCCAGGACAGGGCCACTGAAGCTTTCTTT. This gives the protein CASSQDRATEAFF.

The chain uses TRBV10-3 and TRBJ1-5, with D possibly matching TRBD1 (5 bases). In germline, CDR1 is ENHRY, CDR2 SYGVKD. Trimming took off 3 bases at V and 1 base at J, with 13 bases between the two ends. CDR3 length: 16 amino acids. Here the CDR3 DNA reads TGTGCCATCAGTGACGGCAGGGTTCAGAGCAATCAGCCCCAGCATTTT. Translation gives CAISDGRVQSNQPQHF.

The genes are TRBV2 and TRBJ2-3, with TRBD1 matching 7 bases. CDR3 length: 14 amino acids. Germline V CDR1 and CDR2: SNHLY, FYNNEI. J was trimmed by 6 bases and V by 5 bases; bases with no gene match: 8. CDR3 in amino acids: CASSLQGILDTQYF. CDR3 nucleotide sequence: TGTGCCAGCAGTTTACAGGGGATATTGGATACGCAGTATTTT. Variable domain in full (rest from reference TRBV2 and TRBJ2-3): EPEVTQTPSHQVTQMGQEVILRCVPISNHLYFYWYRQILGQKVEFLVSFYNNEISEKSEIFDDQFSVERPDGSNFTLKIRSTKLEDSAMYFCASSLQGILDTQYFGPGTRLTVL.

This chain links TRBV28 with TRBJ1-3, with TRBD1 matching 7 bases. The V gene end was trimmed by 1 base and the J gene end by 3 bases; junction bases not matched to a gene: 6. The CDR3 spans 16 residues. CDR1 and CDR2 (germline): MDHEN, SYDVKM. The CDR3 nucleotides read TGTGCCAGCAGTTTATTCGAGACAGGGAGTGGAAACACCATATATTTT. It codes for CASSLFETGSGNTIYF.

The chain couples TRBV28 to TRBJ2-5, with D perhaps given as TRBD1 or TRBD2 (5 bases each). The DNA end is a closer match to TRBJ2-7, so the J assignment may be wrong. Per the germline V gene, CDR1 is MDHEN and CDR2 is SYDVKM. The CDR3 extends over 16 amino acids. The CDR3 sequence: CASRTPGPPTTYEQYF. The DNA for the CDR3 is TGTGCCAGCAGGACCCCGGGGCCACCGACGACTTACGAGCAGTACTTC.